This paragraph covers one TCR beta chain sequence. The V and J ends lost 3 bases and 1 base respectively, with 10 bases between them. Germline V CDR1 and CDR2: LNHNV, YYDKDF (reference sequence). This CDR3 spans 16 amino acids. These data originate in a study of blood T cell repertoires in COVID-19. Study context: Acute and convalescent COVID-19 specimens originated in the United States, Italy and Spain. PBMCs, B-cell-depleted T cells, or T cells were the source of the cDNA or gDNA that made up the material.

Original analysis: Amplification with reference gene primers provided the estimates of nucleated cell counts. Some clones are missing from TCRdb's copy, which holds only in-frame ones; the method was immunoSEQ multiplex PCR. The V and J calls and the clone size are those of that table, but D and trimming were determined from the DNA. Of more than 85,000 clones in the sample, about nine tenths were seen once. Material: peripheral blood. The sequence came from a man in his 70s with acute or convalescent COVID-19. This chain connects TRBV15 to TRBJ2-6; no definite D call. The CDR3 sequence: CATSRALASGANVLTF. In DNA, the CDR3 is TGTGCCACCAGCAGGGCCCTGGCATCTGGGGCCAACGTCCTGACTTTC. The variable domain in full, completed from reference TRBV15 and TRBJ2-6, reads DAMVIQNPRYQVTQFGKPVTLSCSQTLNHNVMYWYQQKSSQAPKLLFHYYDKDFNNEADTPDNFQSRRPNTSFCFLDIRSPGLGDTAMYLCATSRALASGANVLTFGAGSRLTVL.